The sequence of this TCR beta chain was determined in a study of OX40 agonist ivuxolimab in advanced cancers. In regard to this clone: Its antigen is undetermined.

Study-level points and caveats: Which antigen the expanded peripheral T cells recognized is unknown.

Sequencing was performed with immunoSEQ multiplex PCR; in TCRdb, only in-frame clones are kept and a portion is missing. Here the sample spans roughly 40,000 clones, around 90% being singletons. V shed 5 bases and J shed 0 bases, with 17 bases lying between them. There are 17 residues in the CDR3. Germline V gene data show CDR1 as MNHEY and CDR2 as SMNVEV (reference sequence). The clonotype comes from an adult with an advanced solid tumor such as melanoma, head and neck, liver or kidney cancer. This specimen was CD4+ or CD8+ T cells sorted from blood, taken in a trial of the OX40 agonist ivuxolimab. The chain employs TRBV27 and TRBJ1-5, with D unresolved. CDR3 bases: TGTGCCAGCAGTGCCAGTATGGCAGCCCATAGCAATCAGCCCCAGCATTTT. This gives the protein CASSASMAAHSNQPQHF.